The 17 T cell receptor beta chains listed next were all sequenced from one sample in a study of CD8 T cells in Susac syndrome (dated by TCRdb to the late 2010s). Library creation used the immunoSEQ multiplex PCR assay. RNA was extracted with the RNeasy kit and roughly 0.45 to 1 ug was reverse transcribed using random hexamers. TCRdb passed the public sequencing reads through fastp at Q25 and MiXCR, retaining productive beta sequences. Entries that share a CDR3 protein sequence are merged under the most common genes and DNA. The sample yields roughly 140,000 distinct CDR3 sequences; about 95% were counted once. Roughly 0.15% of the sample goes to the ten largest clones. Input material: CD4+ T cells from PBMCs. The receptors stem from a human donor with Susac syndrome.

This clonotype was counted between two and nine times. The CDR3 region has the DNA TGCAGTGCTAGGGTGAACACTGAAGCTTTCTTT. As protein: CSARVNTEAFF. The chain is built from TRBV20-1 and TRBJ1-1; D not resolved. Trimming shortened V by 3 bases and J by 0 bases, and 2 bases separated the two germline ends. CDR3 length equals 11 residues. CDR1 and CDR2 (germline): DFQATT, SNEGSKA (reference sequence).

V and J are TRBV18 and TRBJ2-5, with TRBD1 matching over 7 bases. Germline V lookup: CDR1 KGHSH, CDR2 LQKENI. There are 15 residues in the CDR3. Trimming took 2 bases from V and 2 from J; bases not matched to a gene: 5. Written as DNA, the CDR3 is TGTGCCAGCTCACCAATGCAGGGGGTTCAAGAGACCCAGTACTTC. It translates to CASSPMQGVQETQYF.

The chain joins TRBV3-1 to TRBJ1-2; possibly TRBD1 for D (6 bases). This CDR3 contains 11 residues. Germline CDR1 is LGHDT and CDR2 is YNNKEL (reference sequence). V lost 4 bases and J 7 bases, leaving 7 bases between the germline ends. The CDR3 coding sequence is TGTGCCAGCAGCCTACAGGGTGGCTACACCTTC. It yields the protein CASSLQGGYTF.

This sequence joins TRBV12-3 or TRBV12-4 and TRBJ2-5; D not certain. CDR3 length: 13 residues. The germline V and J ends were trimmed by 2 bases and 0 bases, with 4 bases remaining between them. The CDR3 region is CASSLLYQETQYF. As DNA, the CDR3 is TGTGCCAGCAGTTTACTGTACCAAGAGACCCAGTACTTC.

The rearrangement joins TRBV20-1 to TRBJ2-4; D might be TRBD2 (6 bases). V lost 6 bases to trimming and J lost 6 bases, with 15 bases between them. This CDR3 is 13 amino acids long. The germline gives CDR1 DFQATT, CDR2 SNEGSKA (reference sequence). The CDR3: CSASVGGTNIQYF. The CDR3 DNA is TGCAGTGCCAGCGTGGGAGGAACAAACATTCAGTACTTC.

The chain couples TRBV5-6 to TRBJ1-2, with D possibly being TRBD1 (5 bases). Germline V gene lookup returns CDR1 SGHDT and CDR2 YYEEEE. The ends were cut back, 0 bases at V and 5 bases at J, with 11 bases in the middle. The CDR3 sequence is 14 residues long. The CDR3 region is CASSLVQGDYGYTF. The CDR3 DNA follows: TGTGCCAGCAGCTTGGTACAAGGGGATTATGGCTACACCTTC.

The rearrangement uses TRBV7-9 and TRBJ1-1; 7 nucleotides agree with TRBD1. Germline CDR1 is SEHNR and CDR2 is FQNEAQ (reference sequence). Trimming at V came to 9 bases and at J to 2 bases, leaving 3 bases not matched to a gene. This CDR3 region has 12 residues. CDR3 DNA: TGTGCCAGTAGGACAGGTAACACTGAAGCTTTCTTT. Protein sequence: CASRTGNTEAFF.

The chain couples TRBV20-1 to TRBJ1-2, with 9 nucleotides matching TRBD1. The CDR3 contains 12 residues. Germline CDR1 and CDR2: DFQATT and SNEGSKA (reference sequence). Losses at the gene ends were 6 bases for V and 7 bases for J; bases not matched to a gene: 6. CDR3 loop: CSAKGDRVGYTF. The CDR3 DNA reads as TGCAGTGCCAAGGGGGACAGGGTTGGCTACACCTTC.

The chain couples TRBV29-1 to TRBJ1-4; 10 bases line up with TRBD1. V trimming: 6 bases; J trimming: 4 bases; junction bases outside the gene matches: 8. This CDR3 comprises 15 residues. The V gene's germline CDR1 is SQVTM and CDR2 ANQGSEA. The CDR3 here is CSVGDRGRHNEKLFF. CDR3 sequence (DNA): TGCAGCGTGGGGGACAGGGGCCGGCATAATGAAAAACTGTTTTTT.

This clonotype has just a few counts. V is TRBV7-8 and J is TRBJ1-1; the D gene is possibly TRBD1 (6 bases). CDR3 length: 14 residues. The V end was cut by 3 bases, the J end by 2 bases, with 10 bases between. From germline, CDR1 is SGHVS and CDR2 FQNEAQ. In DNA form, the CDR3 reads TGTGCCAGCAGCTTCGGGGGCGCAAACACTGAAGCTTTCTTT. Its translation: CASSFGGANTEAFF.

This chain joins TRBV28 and TRBJ1-4; D perhaps matches TRBD1 (6 bases). V dropped 7 bases and J dropped 4 bases, with 10 bases sitting between them. The CDR3 is 13 amino acids. Germline assignment: CDR1 MDHEN and CDR2 SYDVKM. The DNA for the CDR3 is TGTGCCAGCACAGGACAGTTTAATGAAAAACTGTTTTTT. Its protein product is CASTGQFNEKLFF.

This clonotype appeared once. Here the CDR3 reads CASSTYRGLPYEQYF. Written as DNA, the CDR3 is TGTGCCAGCAGTACCTACAGGGGACTACCCTACGAGCAGTACTTC. J is TRBJ2-7 and V is TRBV12-3 or TRBV12-4; D might be TRBD1 or TRBD2, each matching 7 bases. V shed 5 bases and J shed 2 bases, with 16 bases lying between them. This CDR3 region has 15 residues.

The chain has TRBV29-1 and TRBJ2-7, with TRBD2 identical over 7 bases. CDR1 and CDR2 (germline): SQVTM, ANQGSEA. The CDR3 consists of 13 residues. V was pared by 7 bases and J by 4 bases, with 10 bases of the junction left unmatched. CDR3 bases: TGCAGCGCCCACGGACTAGGTGGTTACGAGCAGTACTTC. This gives the protein CSAHGLGGYEQYF.

The CDR3 is CSARLPTSSYNEQFF. The CDR3 DNA sequence: TGCAGTGCTAGACTACCGACAAGCTCCTACAATGAGCAGTTCTTC. This rearrangement joins TRBV20-1 to TRBJ2-1; unclear D gene. This CDR3 has 15 amino acids. The germline gives CDR1 DFQATT, CDR2 SNEGSKA (reference sequence). Trimming removed 2 bases from V and 0 bases from J, with 11 bases in between.

V gene TRBV20-1 combines with J gene TRBJ1-6; possible D gene TRBD1, 6 bases. Germline CDR1 is DFQATT and CDR2 is SNEGSKA (reference sequence). Trimming stripped 5 bases from V and 3 bases from J, with 11 bases between. The CDR3 runs 14 residues. The CDR3 region has the DNA TGCAGTGCTGCCCGGACAGTCTATAATTCACCCCTCCACTTT. Its protein product is CSAARTVYNSPLHF.

CDR3 region: CASSLWAGGYEQFF. DNA of the CDR3: TGTGCCAGCAGCTTATGGGCAGGGGGTTATGAGCAGTTCTTC. This chain uses TRBV7-3 with TRBJ2-1, with 7 bases that match TRBD1. Germline trimming cut 2 bases from V and 8 bases from J; bases unmatched to any gene: 6. The CDR3 spans 14 residues. Germline V gene sequence: CDR1 SGHTA, CDR2 FQGTGA.

The chain combines TRBV5-4 with TRBJ2-4; a possible D gene is TRBD1 (5 bases). The CDR3 sequence is 13 residues long. CDR1 and CDR2 (germline): SGHNT, YYREEE (reference sequence). The V end was cut by 4 bases, the J end by 8 bases, with 13 bases between. CDR3 in DNA: TGTGCCAGCAGCGTGCAGGGTAGGGACATTCAGTACTTC. This codes for CASSVQGRDIQYF.